The rows below give T cell receptor beta chains drawn from one sample of a study of OX40 agonist ivuxolimab in advanced cancers. The table came from immunoSEQ multiplex PCR; TCRdb's copy has only in-frame clones and leaves some out. There are tens of thousands of clones in the sample; approximately 91% occur only once, and about 0.28% lies in the top ten. The sample here was CD4+ or CD8+ T cells sorted from blood, taken in a trial of the OX40 agonist ivuxolimab. All receptors come from an adult with an advanced solid tumor such as melanoma, head and neck, liver or kidney cancer. CDR3s include the opening cysteine and the closing phenylalanine or tryptophan. D genes are given only for firm matches. Not every row has a clone size; where given, it reads once, few, many or a size class.

d_call,clone_size,v_call,j_call,cdr3_nt,cdr3_aa
.,.,TRBV5-6,TRBJ1-1,TGTGCCAGCAGTTTTAGGACAGCAGCGAACACTGAAGCTTTCTTT,CASSFRTAANTEAFF
TRBD1,.,TRBV11-3,TRBJ2-5,TGTGCCAGCAGTTCTGACAGGGGGCAAGAGACCCAGTACTTC,CASSSDRGQETQYF
TRBD1,.,TRBV29-1,TRBJ2-7,TGCAGGCGCCAGGGACAGGTGGCCGAGCAGTACTTC,CRRQGQVAEQYF
.,.,TRBV6-5,TRBJ2-3,TGTGCCAGCAGTTACTCCCTGGACCGGACAGATACGCAGTATTTT,CASSYSLDRTDTQYF
TRBD1,.,TRBV5-1,TRBJ1-1,TGCGCCAGCAGCGGGGACAGGAGGAACACTGAAGCTTTCTTT,CASSGDRRNTEAFF
TRBD1,.,TRBV2,TRBJ2-7,TGTGCCAGCCGAGGAAAGGGCGGGACAGGGCTTCTCGAGCAGTACTTC,CASRGKGGTGLLEQYF
.,.,TRBV6-5,TRBJ1-5,TGTGCCAGCAGTTACGCCGGCAGTCAGCCCCAGCATTTT,CASSYAGSQPQHF
.,.,TRBV6-6,TRBJ1-4,TGTGCCAGCACCGCGACCGGGCGGTCGTACGAAAAACTGTTTTTT,CASTATGRSYEKLFF
.,.,TRBV9,TRBJ1-1,TGTGCCAGCAGCGCCGACCCCCTCAGGGGTGAAGCTTTCTTT,CASSADPLRGEAFF
.,.,TRBV7-9,TRBJ2-5,TGTGCCAGCAGGCCAAGGTGGGCAGGGCCCCGACCGAACCAAGAGACCCAGTACTTC,CASRPRWAGPRPNQETQYF
.,once,TRBV6-5,TRBJ2-3,TGTGCCAGCAGTTACTCCCCCGATTTCCCGACTACGCAGTATTTT,CASSYSPDFPTTQYF
TRBD1,few,TRBV7-9,TRBJ1-1,TGTGCCAGCAGCCAGGGACAGCACACTGAAGCTTTCTTT,CASSQGQHTEAFF
.,.,TRBV19,TRBJ2-7,TGTGCCAGTAGTATTGGTGGAGCCTACGAGCAGTACTTC,CASSIGGAYEQYF
TRBD1,.,TRBV18,TRBJ1-2,TGTGCCAGCTCACTATCAGGACAGGGCCAGCGCGGCTACACCTTC,CASSLSGQGQRGYTF
.,once,TRBV19,TRBJ2-3,TGTGCCAGTAGTATAGGTCCAGGCCTTAGCACAGATACGCAGTATTTT,CASSIGPGLSTDTQYF
.,.,TRBV7-2,TRBJ1-2,TGTGCCAGCAGCTTTTCAGTTTCCAGGGGACGAGCTGGTGGCTACACCTTC,CASSFSVSRGRAGGYTF
.,.,TRBV18,TRBJ2-5,TGTGCCAGCTCACCCCGCGGGCAAGAGACCCAGTACTTC,CASSPRGQETQYF
.,once,TRBV5-8,TRBJ2-7,TGTGCCAGCAGCTCCGGACCGATCTCCTACGAGCAGTACTTC,CASSSGPISYEQYF
.,.,TRBV19,TRBJ1-1,TGTGCCAGTAGTTTCCGAGAGCGGGGGAACACTGAAGCTTTCTTT,CASSFRERGNTEAFF
.,once,TRBV5-1,TRBJ2-2,TGCGCCAGCAGCTTGAAAGGGGAAGCCGGGGAGCTGTTTTTT,CASSLKGEAGELFF
TRBD2,.,TRBV19,TRBJ2-1,TGTGCCAGTAGTATAGTCGGGACTAGCCTCTTCCACAATGAGCAGTTCTTC,CASSIVGTSLFHNEQFF
.,.,TRBV7-9,TRBJ1-1,TGTGCCAGCAGCTTAGGCGGGGGCCGTAGGAACACTGAAGCTTTCTTT,CASSLGGGRRNTEAFF
.,.,TRBV18,TRBJ2-1,TGTGCCAGCTCACCAAGGGGGTTTTCCTACAATGAGCAGTTCTTC,CASSPRGFSYNEQFF
.,.,TRBV6-1,TRBJ2-3,TGTGCCAGCAGTAAGGACGGGGGCACAGATACGCAGTATTTT,CASSKDGGTDTQYF
.,.,TRBV6-5,TRBJ1-5,TGTGCCAGCAGTTACAGGGGCCGGGATCAGCCCCAGCATTTT,CASSYRGRDQPQHF